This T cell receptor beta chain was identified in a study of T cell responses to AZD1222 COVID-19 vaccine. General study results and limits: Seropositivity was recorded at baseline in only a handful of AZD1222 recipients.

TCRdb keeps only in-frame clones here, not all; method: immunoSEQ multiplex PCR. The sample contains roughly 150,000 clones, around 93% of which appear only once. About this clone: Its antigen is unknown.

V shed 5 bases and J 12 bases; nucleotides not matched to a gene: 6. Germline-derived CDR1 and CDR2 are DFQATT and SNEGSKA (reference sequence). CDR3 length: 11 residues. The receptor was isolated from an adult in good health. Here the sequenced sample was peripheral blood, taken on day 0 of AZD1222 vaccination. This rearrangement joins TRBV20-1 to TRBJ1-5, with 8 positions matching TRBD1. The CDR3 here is CSAATGGRQHF. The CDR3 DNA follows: TGCAGTGCTGCTACAGGGGGACGCCAGCATTTT.